This TCR beta chain stems from a study of blood T cell repertoires in COVID-19. Overall study context: Sources were T cells, B-cell-depleted T cells, or PBMCs; the material itself was cDNA or gDNA.

Generated by immunoSEQ multiplex PCR, the TCRdb table keeps only in-frame clones and is missing some. The table has 150,000 or so clones, approximately 89% seen once. This clone was seen only once. Germline assignment: CDR1 SGHTA and CDR2 FQGNSA. The CDR3 length is 17 residues. J was trimmed by 4 bases and V by 5 bases; bases with no gene match: 9. V and J are TRBV7-2 and TRBJ2-3; TRBD2 agrees at 13 bases. The sequencing input was peripheral blood. The clonotype was recovered from a woman between 65 and 79 years old with COVID-19, enrolled during active disease. The CDR3, as DNA: TGTGCCAGCAGCCCTCGACTAGCGGGGGGCGGCGCAGATACGCAGTATTTT. Translating gives CASSPRLAGGGADTQYF.